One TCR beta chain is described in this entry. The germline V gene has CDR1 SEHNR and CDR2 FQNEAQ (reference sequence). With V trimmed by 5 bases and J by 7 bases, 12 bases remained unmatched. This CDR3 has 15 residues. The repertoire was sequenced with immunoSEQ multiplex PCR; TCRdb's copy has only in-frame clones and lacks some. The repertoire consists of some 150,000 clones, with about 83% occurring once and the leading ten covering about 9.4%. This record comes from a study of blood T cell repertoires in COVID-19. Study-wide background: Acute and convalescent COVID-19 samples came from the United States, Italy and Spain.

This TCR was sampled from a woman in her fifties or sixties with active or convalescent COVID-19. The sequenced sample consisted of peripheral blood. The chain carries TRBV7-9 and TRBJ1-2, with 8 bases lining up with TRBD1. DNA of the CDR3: TGTGCCAGCAGCCCGGCCGGACAGGGTCTAGCTGGCTACACCTTC. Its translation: CASSPAGQGLAGYTF.